The 7 T cell receptor beta chains below all came from one sample that was sequenced in a study of cytomegalovirus exposure and HLA in healthy donors (dated by TCRdb to the late 2010s). The library relied on the immunoSEQ multiplex PCR assay. In its TCRdb copy, this immuneACCESS table keeps in-frame sequences only and misses some clones. Where compared with another copy, unresolved V genes explain less than half of these, and the others have no known cause. The sample records about 190,000 clones, about 82% of which are singletons. The ten largest clones take up more than 1.4% of the sample. The specimen was PBMCs. The receptor source for this set is a woman younger than 30 in good health and CMV-seronegative.

The genes are TRBV4-2 and TRBJ2-2; 7 bases fit TRBD1. After removal of 0 bases from V and 5 bases from J, the junction contained 3 bases not matched to a gene. The germline V gene has CDR1 LGHNA and CDR2 YNFKEQ. The CDR3 has 15 residues. The CDR3 DNA is TGTGCCAGCAGCCAAGACACAGGGGTTACCGGGGAGCTGTTTTTT. This encodes CASSQDTGVTGELFF.

The gene calls are TRBV6-4 and TRBJ1-2; D is undetermined. Germline-derived CDR1 and CDR2 are MRHNA and SNTAGT. V was cut by 5 bases and J by 1 base, with 11 bases left in between. The CDR3 has 14 amino acids. The CDR3 loop is CASSPTSLNYGYTF. In DNA form, the CDR3 reads TGTGCCAGCAGTCCAACGAGCCTTAACTATGGCTACACCTTC.

This rearrangement joins TRBV27 to TRBJ2-1, with D perhaps matching TRBD1 (5 bases). V was pared by 6 bases and J by 3 bases, with 18 bases between. CDR3 length: 16 amino acids. Germline lookup yields CDR1 MNHEY and CDR2 SMNVEV (reference sequence). The CDR3 here is CASRREPGQNYNEQFF. The CDR3 DNA reads TGTGCCAGCAGAAGGGAACCAGGGCAGAACTACAATGAGCAGTTCTTC.

This chain connects TRBV5-1 to TRBJ1-6, with a possible D match to TRBD1 (6 bases). Trimming left V 6 bases short and J 9 bases short, with 19 bases between. Germline V gene sequence: CDR1 SGHRS, CDR2 YFSETQ. This CDR3 has 15 amino acids. The CDR3 spells CASKATQGSGSPLHF. The CDR3 coding sequence is TGCGCCAGCAAAGCTACACAGGGCAGCGGTTCACCCCTCCACTTT.

This clone occurred once. This chain connects TRBV10-3 to TRBJ1-1; D may be TRBD1 (6 bases). The CDR3 is made up of 14 amino acids. Trimming took off 8 bases at V and 5 bases at J, with 18 bases between the two ends. CDR1 and CDR2 (germline): ENHRY, SYGVKD. The CDR3 reads CAIRRGGMVTEAFF. In DNA, the CDR3 is TGTGCCATCCGTAGGGGGGGAATGGTAACTGAAGCTTTCTTT.

This clone appeared once. V and J are TRBV5-1 and TRBJ2-5; 13 bases are a match to TRBD2. The CDR3 loop spans 18 amino acids. Germline loops: CDR1 SGHRS, CDR2 YFSETQ. V was clipped by 0 bases and J by 7 bases; unmatched bases: 12. The CDR3 region has the DNA TGCGCCAGCAGCTTGGGACTAGCGGGGGGCCTTGGTATAGGGACCCAGTACTTC. It translates to CASSLGLAGGLGIGTQYF. Looking up the rest from reference TRBV5-1 and TRBJ2-5 gives the full variable domain: KAGVTQTPRYLIKTRGQQVTLSCSPISGHRSVSWYQQTPGQGLQFLFEYFSETQRNKGNFPGRFSGRQFSNSRSEMNVSTLELGDSALYLCASSLGLAGGLGIGTQYFGPGTRLLVL.

The V call is TRBV11-3, the J call TRBJ2-3; D ambiguous. The length of the CDR3 is 13 residues. Trimming took off 4 bases at V and 2 bases at J, with 7 bases between the two ends. Germline V gene lookup returns CDR1 SGHNT and CDR2 YENEEA. The CDR3 coding sequence is TGTGCCAGCAGCTCCCCTTACACAGATACGCAGTATTTT. This codes for CASSSPYTDTQYF.